The clone carrying this T cell receptor (beta chain) appeared once. This sample stems from a study of CD8 T cells in Susac syndrome. About the research overall: Patients with Susac syndrome were therapy-naive, treated with corticosteroids, or treated with intravenous immunoglobulin alone when blood was collected.

Reverse transcription of roughly 0.45 to 1 ug RNA was carried out with random hexamers. TCRdb ran MiXCR on the immunoSEQ multiplex PCR reads and lists one entry per CDR3 protein. The sample has 84,000 or so distinct CDR3 sequences, roughly 96% seen once. V was clipped by 1 base and J by 4 bases, with 13 bases between them. The CDR3 length is 16 residues. CDR1 and CDR2 (germline): LGHDT, YNNKEL (reference sequence). J is TRBJ2-2 and V is TRBV3-1; D possibly uses TRBD1 or TRBD2 (6 bases each). This clonotype was sampled from a human donor with Susac syndrome. Specimen: CD8+ T cells from PBMCs. Here the CDR3 DNA reads TGTGCCAGCAGCCAAGTCGAGGGGGGTTTCACCGGGGAGCTGTTTTTT. Translating it yields CASSQVEGGFTGELFF.